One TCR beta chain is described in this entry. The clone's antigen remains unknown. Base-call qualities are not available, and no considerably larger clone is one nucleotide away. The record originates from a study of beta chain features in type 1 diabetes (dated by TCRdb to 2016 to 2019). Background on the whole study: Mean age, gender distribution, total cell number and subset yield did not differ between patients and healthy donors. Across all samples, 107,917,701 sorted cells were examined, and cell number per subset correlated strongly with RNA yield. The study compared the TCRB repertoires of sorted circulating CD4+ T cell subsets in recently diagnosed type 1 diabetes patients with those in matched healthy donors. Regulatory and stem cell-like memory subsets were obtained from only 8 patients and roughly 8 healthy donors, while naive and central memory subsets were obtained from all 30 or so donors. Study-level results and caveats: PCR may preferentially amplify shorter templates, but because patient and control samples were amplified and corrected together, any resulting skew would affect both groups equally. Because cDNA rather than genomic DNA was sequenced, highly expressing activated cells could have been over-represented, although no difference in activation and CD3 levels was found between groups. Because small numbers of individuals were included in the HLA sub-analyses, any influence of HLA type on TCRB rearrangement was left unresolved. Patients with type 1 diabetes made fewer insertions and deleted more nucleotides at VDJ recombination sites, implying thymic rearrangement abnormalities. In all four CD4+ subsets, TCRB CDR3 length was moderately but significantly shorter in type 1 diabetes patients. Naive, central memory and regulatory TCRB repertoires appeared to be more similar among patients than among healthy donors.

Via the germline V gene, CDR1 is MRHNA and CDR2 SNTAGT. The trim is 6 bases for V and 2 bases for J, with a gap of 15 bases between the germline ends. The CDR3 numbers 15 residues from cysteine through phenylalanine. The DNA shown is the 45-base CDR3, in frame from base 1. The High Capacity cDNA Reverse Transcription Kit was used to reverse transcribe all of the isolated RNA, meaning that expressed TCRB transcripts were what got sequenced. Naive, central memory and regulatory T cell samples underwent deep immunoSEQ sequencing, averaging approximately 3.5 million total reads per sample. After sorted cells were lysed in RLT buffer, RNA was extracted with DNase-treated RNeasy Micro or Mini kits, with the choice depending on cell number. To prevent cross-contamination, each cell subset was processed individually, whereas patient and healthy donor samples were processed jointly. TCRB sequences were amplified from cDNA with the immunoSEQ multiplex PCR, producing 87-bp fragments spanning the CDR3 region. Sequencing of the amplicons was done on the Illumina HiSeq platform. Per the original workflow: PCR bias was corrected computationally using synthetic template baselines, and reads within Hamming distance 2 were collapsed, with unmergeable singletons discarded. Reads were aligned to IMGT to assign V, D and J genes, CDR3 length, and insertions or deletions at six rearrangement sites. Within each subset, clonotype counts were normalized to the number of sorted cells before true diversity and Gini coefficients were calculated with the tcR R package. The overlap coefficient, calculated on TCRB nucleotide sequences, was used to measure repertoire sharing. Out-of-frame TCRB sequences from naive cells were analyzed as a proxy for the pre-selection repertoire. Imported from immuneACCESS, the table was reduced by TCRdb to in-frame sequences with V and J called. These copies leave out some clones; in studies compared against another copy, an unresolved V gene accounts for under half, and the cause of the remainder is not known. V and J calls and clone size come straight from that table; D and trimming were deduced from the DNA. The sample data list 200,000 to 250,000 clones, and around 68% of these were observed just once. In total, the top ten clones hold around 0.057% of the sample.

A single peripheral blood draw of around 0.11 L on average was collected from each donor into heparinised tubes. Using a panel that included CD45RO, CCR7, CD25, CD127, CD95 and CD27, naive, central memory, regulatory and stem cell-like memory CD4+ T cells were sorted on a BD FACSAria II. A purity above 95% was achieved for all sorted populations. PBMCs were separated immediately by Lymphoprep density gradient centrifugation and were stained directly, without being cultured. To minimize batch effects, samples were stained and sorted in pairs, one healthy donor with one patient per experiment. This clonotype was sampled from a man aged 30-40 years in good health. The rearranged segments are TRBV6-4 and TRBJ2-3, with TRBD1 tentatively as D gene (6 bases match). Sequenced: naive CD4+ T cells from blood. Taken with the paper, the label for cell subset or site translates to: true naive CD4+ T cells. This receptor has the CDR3 CASSEQGTPTDTQYF. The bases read TGTGCCAGCAGCGAACAGGGTACGCCCACAGATACGCAGTATTTT.